This is a list of T cell receptor beta chains from one sample in a study of T cell responses to AZD1222 COVID-19 vaccine. The table came from immunoSEQ multiplex PCR; TCRdb's copy has only in-frame clones and leaves some out. Altogether 110,000 to 150,000 clones are present, just over 90% being singletons, with the ten largest covering 1.9%. Sequenced material: peripheral blood, taken 28 days after the second AZD1222 dose. The receptors were sampled from an adult who received the AZD1222 COVID-19 vaccine. CDR3s include the opening cysteine and the closing phenylalanine or tryptophan. Each record gives: CDR3 protein, CDR3 DNA, clone size, J gene, V gene, D gene. D genes are given only for firm matches. Clone size appears in some rows only: once, few, many, or a class for an expanded clone.

CASSPLGGISGNTIYF TGTGCCAGCAGCCCCCTGGGCGGTATCTCTGGAAACACCATATATTTT . TRBJ1-3 TRBV9 .
CASSPDNYGYTF TGTGCCAGCAGCCCAGATAACTATGGCTACACCTTC . TRBJ1-2 TRBV12-3/TRBV12-4 .
CASSYSGKEYEQYF TGTGCCAGCAGTTACTCGGGCAAAGAGTACGAGCAGTACTTC . TRBJ2-7 TRBV6-5 .
CASSLDGNHQPQHF TGTGCCAGCAGCTTAGACGGGAACCATCAGCCCCAGCATTTT . TRBJ1-5 TRBV11-2 .
CASSPGEGLSPNEQFF TGTGCCAGTAGTCCTGGCGAAGGGCTTTCTCCTAATGAGCAGTTCTTC . TRBJ2-1 TRBV19 .
CAYLGRSGQPQHF TGTGCCTACCTCGGACGGTCGGGACAGCCCCAGCATTTT . TRBJ1-5 TRBV30 .
CASSLSGIDEQYF TGCGCCAGCAGTTTGTCCGGGATTGACGAGCAGTACTTC . TRBJ2-7 TRBV5-1 .
CASSLGSVNAYGYTF TGCGCCAGCAGCTTGGGGTCGGTAAATGCCTATGGCTACACCTTC . TRBJ1-2 TRBV5-1 .
CASSLTGNTGELFF TGTGCCAGCAGCTTGACAGGGAACACCGGGGAGCTGTTTTTT . TRBJ2-2 TRBV7-9 .
CASSRDGTYGYTF TGTGCCAGCAGTCGAGACGGGACCTATGGCTACACCTTC . TRBJ1-2 TRBV12-3/TRBV12-4 .
CATSDLSSPNEQFF TGTGCCACCAGTGATTTGTCTAGCCCGAATGAGCAGTTCTTC once TRBJ2-1 TRBV24-1 .
CASKKDRSSGEAFF TGTGCCAGCAAAAAGGACCGCTCCAGTGGTGAAGCTTTCTTT . TRBJ1-1 TRBV6-5 .
CASSQDYSRNPQPQHF TGCGCCAGCAGCCAAGATTATTCGAGAAACCCTCAGCCCCAGCATTTT . TRBJ1-5 TRBV4-1 .
CASSAGDRGTEAFF TGTGCCAGCAGCGCGGGGGACAGAGGCACTGAAGCTTTCTTT . TRBJ1-1 TRBV9 TRBD1
CASSPLGQGYEQYF TGTGCCAGCAGCCCCTTGGGACAGGGGTACGAGCAGTACTTC . TRBJ2-7 TRBV9 TRBD1
CASSLWTSGRISSYNEQFF TGTGCCAGCAGTTTATGGACTAGCGGGAGAATCTCCTCCTACAATGAGCAGTTCTTC . TRBJ2-1 TRBV27 TRBD2
CASSPRGKVAGANEKLFF TGTGCCAGCAGTCCCCGGGGTAAGGTGGCTGGGGCTAATGAAAAACTGTTTTTT . TRBJ1-4 TRBV6-6 .
CASSTGGGEQFF TGTGCCAGCAGCACAGGGGGTGGTGAGCAGTTCTTC . TRBJ2-1 TRBV21-1 .
CASSLVQGKSPLHF TGTGCCAGCAGCTTAGTCCAGGGGAAGTCACCCCTCCACTTT . TRBJ1-6 TRBV7-8 .
CASSLLSTPSREPQHF TGTGCCAGCAGCTTGTTGAGCACCCCCAGCCGGGAGCCCCAGCATTTT . TRBJ1-5 TRBV5-8 .
CASSSGAQRNIGELFF TGTGCCAGCTCGAGTGGGGCTCAAAGGAACATCGGGGAGCTGTTTTTT . TRBJ2-2 TRBV18 .
CSAPDRTEAFF TGCAGTGCTCCGGACCGCACTGAAGCTTTCTTT . TRBJ1-1 TRBV20-1 .
CASSYKRGATNEKLFF TGTGCCAGCAGTTATAAGAGGGGTGCAACTAATGAAAAACTGTTTTTT . TRBJ1-4 TRBV6-5 .
CATSRGQGADYGYTF TGTGCCACCAGCAGAGGACAGGGGGCGGACTATGGCTACACCTTC . TRBJ1-2 TRBV15 TRBD1
CASSIGGGDTEAFF TGTGCCAGTAGTATAGGAGGGGGCGACACTGAAGCTTTCTTT once TRBJ1-1 TRBV19 TRBD1
CATSRRKGTRGGDEQFF TGTGCCACCAGCAGGCGTAAGGGGACTAGGGGGGGTGATGAGCAGTTCTTC . TRBJ2-1 TRBV15 TRBD2
CASSTGGTVNEQFF TGCGCCAGCAGCACAGGAGGGACAGTGAATGAGCAGTTCTTC . TRBJ2-1 TRBV5-1 .
CASSVGASSGANVLTF TGTGCCAGCAGCGTAGGGGCCTCCTCTGGGGCCAACGTCCTGACTTTC . TRBJ2-6 TRBV9 .
CAISDPKAAQETQYF TGTGCCATCAGTGACCCGAAGGCAGCACAAGAGACCCAGTACTTC . TRBJ2-5 TRBV10-3 .
CASRVDRNEQFF TGCGCCAGCAGGGTGGACAGGAATGAGCAGTTCTTC . TRBJ2-1 TRBV5-1 TRBD1
CASSLVVGEQYF TGTGCCAGCAGCTTAGTGGTCGGCGAGCAGTACTTC once TRBJ2-7 TRBV7-9 .
CASSQVYEQYF TGTGCCAGCAGCCAGGTCTACGAGCAGTACTTC . TRBJ2-7 TRBV3-1/TRBV3-2 .
CASSAVGGRASYNEQFF TGTGCCAGCAGTGCAGTTGGCGGGAGGGCCTCCTACAATGAGCAGTTCTTC . TRBJ2-1 TRBV9 TRBD2
CASNDRGLNSPLHF TGTGCCAGCAATGACAGGGGGCTGAATTCACCCCTCCACTTT . TRBJ1-6 TRBV2 TRBD1
CASSSRQGPNTGELFF TGTGCCAGCTCATCCCGACAGGGGCCGAACACCGGGGAGCTGTTTTTT . TRBJ2-2 TRBV18 TRBD1
CASSLTTSINEQFF TGTGCCAGCAGCTTAACGACCAGCATCAATGAGCAGTTCTTC . TRBJ2-1 TRBV7-3 .
CASSLLSSGGETQYF TGTGCCAGCAGCTTGCTGTCTTCGGGGGGCGAGACCCAGTACTTC . TRBJ2-5 TRBV5-8 .
CAGSPGGRTSNEQFF TGTGCCGGGTCCCCTGGTGGGAGGACTTCCAATGAGCAGTTCTTC . TRBJ2-1 TRBV19 .
CASSPSGTGGAMRNSPLHF TGTGCCAGCTCCCCCTCGGGGACAGGGGGCGCGATGAGAAATTCACCCCTCCACTTT . TRBJ1-6 TRBV18 TRBD1
CASSPPGQGIQPQHF TGTGCCAGCTCACCACCGGGACAGGGTATTCAGCCCCAGCATTTT once TRBJ1-5 TRBV18 TRBD1
CASSRDRADNQPQHF TGTGCCAGCAGCCGGGACAGGGCTGACAATCAGCCCCAGCATTTT once TRBJ1-5 TRBV11-2 TRBD1
CASSNRQGEQFF TGTGCCAGTAGTAACAGACAGGGGGAGCAGTTCTTC few TRBJ2-1 TRBV19 TRBD1
CASLQRNTEAFF TGTGCCAGCCTTCAAAGGAACACTGAAGCTTTCTTT . TRBJ1-1 TRBV18 .
CAISGDRGGGNQPQHF TGTGCCATCAGTGGCGACAGGGGAGGCGGCAATCAGCCCCAGCATTTT . TRBJ1-5 TRBV10-3 TRBD1
CASSTTQNTGELFF TGTGCCAGCAGCACCACACAGAACACCGGGGAGCTGTTTTTT once TRBJ2-2 TRBV7-9 .
CASADRLRGKGYGYTF TGTGCCAGTGCCGACAGGCTGAGGGGCAAAGGGTATGGCTACACCTTC . TRBJ1-2 TRBV19 .
CASSLDRVGNTIYF TGTGCCAGCAGCTTAGACAGGGTGGGAAACACCATATATTTT . TRBJ1-3 TRBV11-2 .
CAISETRGEDGYTF TGTGCCATCAGTGAGACACGGGGGGAAGATGGCTACACCTTC . TRBJ1-2 TRBV10-3 .
CASSVRQMNTEAFF TGTGCCAGCAGTGTTAGACAGATGAACACTGAAGCTTTCTTT . TRBJ1-1 TRBV2 .
CASSLTQVGTEAFF TGCGCCAGCAGCTTAACACAGGTGGGCACTGAAGCTTTCTTT . TRBJ1-1 TRBV5-1 .
CASSKATSAYNEQFF TGTGCCAGCAGCAAAGCGACTAGCGCCTACAATGAGCAGTTCTTC . TRBJ2-1 TRBV7-3 TRBD2
CASSQTGGNDYGYTF TGCGCCAGCAGCCAGACAGGGGGCAATGACTATGGCTACACCTTC once TRBJ1-2 TRBV4-1 TRBD1
CASSSPAGTDTQYF TGTGCCAGCAGTTCTCCCGCGGGCACAGATACGCAGTATTTT . TRBJ2-3 TRBV6-2/TRBV6-3 .
CATSKGAEKLFF TGTGCCACCAGCAAAGGGGCTGAAAAACTGTTTTTT . TRBJ1-4 TRBV15 .
CASSYFVSRAATNYGYTF TGTGCCAGCAGTTACTTCGTTTCTAGGGCAGCAACTAACTATGGCTACACCTTC once TRBJ1-2 TRBV6-2/TRBV6-3 .
CASSFDREETQYF TGTGCCAGCAGCTTCGACAGGGAAGAGACCCAGTACTTC . TRBJ2-5 TRBV11-2 TRBD1
CASSLHANTEAFF TGTGCCAGCAGCTTGCATGCGAACACTGAAGCTTTCTTT . TRBJ1-1 TRBV7-9 .
CASSQPGPISGNTIYF TGTGCCAGTAGTCAACCGGGCCCAATCTCTGGAAACACCATATATTTT . TRBJ1-3 TRBV19 .